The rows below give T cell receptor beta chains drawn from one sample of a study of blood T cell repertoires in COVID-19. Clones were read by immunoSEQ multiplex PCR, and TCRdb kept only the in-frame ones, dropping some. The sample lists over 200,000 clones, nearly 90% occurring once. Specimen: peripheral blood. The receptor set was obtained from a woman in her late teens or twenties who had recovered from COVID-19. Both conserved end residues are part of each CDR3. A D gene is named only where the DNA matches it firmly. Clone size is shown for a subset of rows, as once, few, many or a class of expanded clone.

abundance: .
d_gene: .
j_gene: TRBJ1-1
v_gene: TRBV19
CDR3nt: TGTGCCAGTAGTATAGGTGCCGGTACAGGGACTGAAGCTTTCTTT
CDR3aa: CASSIGAGTGTEAFF

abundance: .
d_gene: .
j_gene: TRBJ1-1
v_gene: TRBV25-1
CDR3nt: TGTGCCAGCAGCCAACCGGGACAAAATTTCTTT
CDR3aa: CASSQPGQNFF

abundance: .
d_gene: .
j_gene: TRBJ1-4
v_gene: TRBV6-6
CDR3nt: TGTGCCAGCAAGTTATTGGGGGGAATTAATGAAAAACTGTTTTTT
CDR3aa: CASKLLGGINEKLFF

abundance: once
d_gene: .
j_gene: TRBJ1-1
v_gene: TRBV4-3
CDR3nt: TGCGCCAGCAGCCAAGGGCCCGGGACTGAAGCTTTCTTT
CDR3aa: CASSQGPGTEAFF

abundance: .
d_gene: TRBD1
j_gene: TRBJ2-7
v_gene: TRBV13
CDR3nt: TGTGCCAGCAGCGCTCCGGGACAGGGTAGCTACGAGCAGTACTTC
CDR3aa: CASSAPGQGSYEQYF

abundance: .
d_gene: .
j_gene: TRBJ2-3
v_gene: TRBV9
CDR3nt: TGTGCCAGCAGCGCGAGCACAGATACGCAGTATTTT
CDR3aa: CASSASTDTQYF

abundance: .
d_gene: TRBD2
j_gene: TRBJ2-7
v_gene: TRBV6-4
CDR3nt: TGTGCCAGCAGTCTAGCTAGCGGGAGCTCCTACGAGCAGTACTTC
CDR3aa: CASSLASGSSYEQYF

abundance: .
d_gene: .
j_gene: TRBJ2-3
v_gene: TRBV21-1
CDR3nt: TGTGCCTTCCTAGCGGGAGATAGTAGAGGTTACACAGATACGCAGTATTTT
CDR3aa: CAFLAGDSRGYTDTQYF

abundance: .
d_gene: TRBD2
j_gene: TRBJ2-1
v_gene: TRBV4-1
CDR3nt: TGCGCCAGCAGCCAGGGACTAGCGGGAGGTCGGTCTAGCTACAATGAGCAGTTCTTC
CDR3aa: CASSQGLAGGRSSYNEQFF

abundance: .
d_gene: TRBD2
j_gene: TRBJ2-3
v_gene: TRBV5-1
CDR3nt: TGCGCCAGCAGCTTGGAAGCGGGAGAAGCTACGCAGTATTTT
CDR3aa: CASSLEAGEATQYF

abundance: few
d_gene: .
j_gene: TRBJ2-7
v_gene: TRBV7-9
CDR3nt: TGTGCCAGCAGCGCGACAGAATCCTACGAGCAGTACTTC
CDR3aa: CASSATESYEQYF

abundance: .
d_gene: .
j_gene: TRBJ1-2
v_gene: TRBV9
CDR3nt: TGTGCCAGCAGCGTAACAGGGAGCTCCGTAAACTATGGCTACACCTTC
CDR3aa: CASSVTGSSVNYGYTF

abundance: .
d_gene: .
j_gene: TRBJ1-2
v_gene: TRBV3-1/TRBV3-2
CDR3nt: TGTGCCAGCAGCCCCTTCGGGGGAAGGGGCTACACCTTC
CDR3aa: CASSPFGGRGYTF

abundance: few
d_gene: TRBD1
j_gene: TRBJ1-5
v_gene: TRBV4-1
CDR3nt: TGCGCCAGCAGCCCAGGGACAGGGGAATATCAGCCCCAGCATTTT
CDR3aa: CASSPGTGEYQPQHF

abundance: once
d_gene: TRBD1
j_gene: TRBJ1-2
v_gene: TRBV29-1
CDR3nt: TGCAGCGTTGAATTTCGTGACAGGGAGGACTATGGCTACACCTTC
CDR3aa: CSVEFRDREDYGYTF

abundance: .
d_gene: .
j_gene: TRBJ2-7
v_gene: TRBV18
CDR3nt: TGTGCCAGCTCACCAAAACGGACCCAGGGCTACGAGCAGTACTTC
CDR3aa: CASSPKRTQGYEQYF

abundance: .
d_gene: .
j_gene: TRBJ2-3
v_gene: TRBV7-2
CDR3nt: TGTGCCAGCAGCTTGTTCAAAGAGTATACGCAGTATTTT
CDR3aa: CASSLFKEYTQYF

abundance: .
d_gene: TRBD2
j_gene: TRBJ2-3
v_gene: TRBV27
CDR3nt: TGTGCCAGCAGTCCAGGACTAGCGGGTGATACGCAGTATTTT
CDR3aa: CASSPGLAGDTQYF

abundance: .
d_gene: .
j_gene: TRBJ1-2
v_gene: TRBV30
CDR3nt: TGTGCCTGGAGCGAGGGAAGCAACTATGGCTACACCTTC
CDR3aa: CAWSEGSNYGYTF

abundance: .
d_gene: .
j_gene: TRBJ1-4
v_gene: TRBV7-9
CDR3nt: TGTGCCAGCAGCCGTACAAGGGGTGGGGAAAAACTGTTTTTT
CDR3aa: CASSRTRGGEKLFF

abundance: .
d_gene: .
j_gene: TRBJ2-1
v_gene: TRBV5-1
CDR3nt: TGCGCCAGCAGCTTGGAACAGGTTCTATACAATGAGCAGTTCTTC
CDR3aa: CASSLEQVLYNEQFF

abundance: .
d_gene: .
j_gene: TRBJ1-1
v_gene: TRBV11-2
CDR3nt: TGTGCCAGCAGCTTAAGGAGGGAAACTGAAGCTTTCTTT
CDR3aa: CASSLRRETEAFF

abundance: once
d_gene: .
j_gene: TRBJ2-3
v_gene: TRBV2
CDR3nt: .
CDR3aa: CASILETHITDTQYF

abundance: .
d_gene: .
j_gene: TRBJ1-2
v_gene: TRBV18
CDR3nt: TGTGCCAGCTCAGCCGTCCTCACAGGTCTCGAAAACTATGGCTACACCTTC
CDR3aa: CASSAVLTGLENYGYTF

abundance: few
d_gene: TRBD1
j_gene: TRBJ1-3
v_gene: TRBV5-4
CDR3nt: TGTGCCAGCAGCCAACAGGGGGCCTCTGGAAACACCATATATTTT
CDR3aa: CASSQQGASGNTIYF

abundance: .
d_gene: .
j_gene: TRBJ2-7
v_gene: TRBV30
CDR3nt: TGTGCCTGGGCTCTAGCGTTCCCCTCCTACGAGCAGTACTTC
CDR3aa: CAWALAFPSYEQYF

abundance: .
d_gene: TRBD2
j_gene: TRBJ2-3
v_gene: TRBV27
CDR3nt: TGTGCCAGCAGTTTATCAGCGGGAGCGATAAATACGCAGTATTTT
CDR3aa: CASSLSAGAINTQYF

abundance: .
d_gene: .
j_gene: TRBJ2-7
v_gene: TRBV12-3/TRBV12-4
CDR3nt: TGTGCCAGCAGTTTACCCCAGTCCTACGAGCAGTACTTC
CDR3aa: CASSLPQSYEQYF

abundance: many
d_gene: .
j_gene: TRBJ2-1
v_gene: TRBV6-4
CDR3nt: TGTGCCAGCAGTTTCAACCCCGGGGAAGCGGTTGAGCAGTTCTTC
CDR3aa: CASSFNPGEAVEQFF

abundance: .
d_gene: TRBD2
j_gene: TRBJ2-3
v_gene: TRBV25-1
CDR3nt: TGTGCCAGCAGTGACCCCTCCCCAGCGGGGGGCACAGATACGCAGTATTTT
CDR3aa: CASSDPSPAGGTDTQYF

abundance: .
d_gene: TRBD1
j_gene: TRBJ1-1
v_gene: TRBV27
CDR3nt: TGTGCCAGCAGCCAAGGGACAGGGGGCCGGACTGAAGCTTTCTTT
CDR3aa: CASSQGTGGRTEAFF

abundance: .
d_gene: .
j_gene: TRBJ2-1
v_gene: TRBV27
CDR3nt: TGTGCCAGCAGTTTCCAGGGGAATGAGCAGTTCTTC
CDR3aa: CASSFQGNEQFF

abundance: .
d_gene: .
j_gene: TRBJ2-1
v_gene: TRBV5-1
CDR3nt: TGCGCCAGCAGCTCTACAGCTACGGCCCCACCGAGTGATGAGCAGTTCTTC
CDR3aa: CASSSTATAPPSDEQFF

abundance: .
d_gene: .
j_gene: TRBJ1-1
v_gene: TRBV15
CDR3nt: TGTGCCACCAGCAGAGACAGGAACACTGAAGCTTTCTTT
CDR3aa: CATSRDRNTEAFF

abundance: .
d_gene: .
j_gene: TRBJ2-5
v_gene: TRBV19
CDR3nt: TGTGCCAGTAGTCCGGTTGGTGAGACCCAGTACTTC
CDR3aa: CASSPVGETQYF

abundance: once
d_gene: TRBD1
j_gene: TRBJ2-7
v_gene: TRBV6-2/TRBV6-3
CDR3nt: TGTGCCAGCAGTGACGGCCCCGGGACAGGGATGAACTACGAGCAGTACTTC
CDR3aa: CASSDGPGTGMNYEQYF

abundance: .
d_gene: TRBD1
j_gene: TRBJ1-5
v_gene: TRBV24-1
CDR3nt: TGTGCCACCAGTGATGCTACAGGGGTTCGCAATCAGCCCCAGCATTTT
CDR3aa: CATSDATGVRNQPQHF

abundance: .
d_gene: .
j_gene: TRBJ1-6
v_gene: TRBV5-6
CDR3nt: TGTGCCAGCAGCTTGGGGTCGTTTACAGGGAGCTCCTATAATTCACCCCTCCACTTT
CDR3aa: CASSLGSFTGSSYNSPLHF

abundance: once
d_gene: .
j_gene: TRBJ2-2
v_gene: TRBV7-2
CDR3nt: TGTGCCAGCAGCCGCAATCGGGACTTCCTCCTTGACACCGGGGAGCTGTTTTTT
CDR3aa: CASSRNRDFLLDTGELFF

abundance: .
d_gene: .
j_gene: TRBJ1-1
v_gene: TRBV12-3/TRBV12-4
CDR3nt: TGTGCCAGCGATCTCCGGGAGAACACTGAAGCTTTCTTT
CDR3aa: CASDLRENTEAFF

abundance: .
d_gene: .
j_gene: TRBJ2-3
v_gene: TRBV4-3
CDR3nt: TGCGCCAGCAGCCAAGACTCGGGTTCGTTTGCGCAGTATTTT
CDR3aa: CASSQDSGSFAQYF

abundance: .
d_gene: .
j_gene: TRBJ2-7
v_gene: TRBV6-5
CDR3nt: TGTGCCAGCAGTTACGGGGGCAACGAGCAGTACTTC
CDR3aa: CASSYGGNEQYF

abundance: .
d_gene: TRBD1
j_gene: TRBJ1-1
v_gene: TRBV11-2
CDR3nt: TGTGCCAGCAGCCGACAGGGGGGGAACACTGAAGCTTTCTTT
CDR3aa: CASSRQGGNTEAFF

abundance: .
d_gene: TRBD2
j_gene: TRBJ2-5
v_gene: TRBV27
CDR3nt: TGTGCCAGCAGTTTAACAGCGGGAGCTGGGGAGACCCAGTACTTC
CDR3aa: CASSLTAGAGETQYF

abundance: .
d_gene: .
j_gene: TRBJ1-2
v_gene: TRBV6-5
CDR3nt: TGTGCCAGCAGTTACGGCACACCACCCCGAGGCTACACCTTC
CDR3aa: CASSYGTPPRGYTF

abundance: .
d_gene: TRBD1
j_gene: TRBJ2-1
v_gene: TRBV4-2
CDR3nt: TGTGCCAGCAGCCAAGCGACAGGGGCGATCTCCTACAATGAGCAGTTCTTC
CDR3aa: CASSQATGAISYNEQFF

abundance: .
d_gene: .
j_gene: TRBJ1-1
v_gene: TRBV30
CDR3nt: TGTGCCTGGAGTGTACAGGGTAGGGGGAACACTGAAGCTTTCTTT
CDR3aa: CAWSVQGRGNTEAFF

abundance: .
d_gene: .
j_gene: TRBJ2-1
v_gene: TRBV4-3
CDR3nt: TGCGCCAGCAGCCAAGATTGGGCAAGCCGACGCAATGAGCAGTTCTTC
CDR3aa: CASSQDWASRRNEQFF

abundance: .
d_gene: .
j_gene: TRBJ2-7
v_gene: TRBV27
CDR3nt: TGTGCCAGCAAAGCCCGCCGAGAAAACTACGAGCAGTACTTC
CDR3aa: CASKARRENYEQYF

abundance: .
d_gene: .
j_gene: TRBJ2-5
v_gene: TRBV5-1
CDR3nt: TGCGCCAGCAGCTTGAAGCGGGTACAAGAGACCCAGTACTTC
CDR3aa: CASSLKRVQETQYF